Presented here are 2 T cell receptor beta chains from one specimen sequenced in a study of shared clonotypes between healthy human individuals. Clones were sequenced by immunoSEQ multiplex PCR, and TCRdb holds only the in-frame ones, with some missing. Of roughly 2.1 million clones listed, just over 90% are singletons. CD45RO-negative CD8 cells positively selected for CCR7 made up the naive population, which excluded terminally differentiated effector memory CD45RA+ cells. The sample comprised naive CD8+ T cells from PBMCs. These receptors all come from a man aged 18 to 35 in good health. Some clones in this sample may be carry-over from other donors' samples.

This chain joins TRBV11-2 and TRBJ2-7; no firm D call. V lost 1 base to trimming and J lost 2 bases, with 9 bases between them. The CDR3 sequence is 14 residues long. The germline V gene encodes CDR1 SGHAT and CDR2 FQNNGV. This CDR3 reads CASSLGSSPYEQYF. CDR3 in DNA: TGTGCCAGCAGCTTAGGCTCCAGTCCCTACGAGCAGTACTTC.

The chain employs TRBV19 and TRBJ2-7; TRBD2 matches 8 bases. Looked up from germline, CDR1 is LNHDA and CDR2 is SQIVND (reference sequence). This CDR3 spans 15 amino acids. V was clipped by 1 base and J by 2 bases; unmatched bases: 4. CDR3 bases: TGTGCCAGTAGTATAGCTGAGACTAGCGCCTACGAGCAGTACTTC. It translates to CASSIAETSAYEQYF.